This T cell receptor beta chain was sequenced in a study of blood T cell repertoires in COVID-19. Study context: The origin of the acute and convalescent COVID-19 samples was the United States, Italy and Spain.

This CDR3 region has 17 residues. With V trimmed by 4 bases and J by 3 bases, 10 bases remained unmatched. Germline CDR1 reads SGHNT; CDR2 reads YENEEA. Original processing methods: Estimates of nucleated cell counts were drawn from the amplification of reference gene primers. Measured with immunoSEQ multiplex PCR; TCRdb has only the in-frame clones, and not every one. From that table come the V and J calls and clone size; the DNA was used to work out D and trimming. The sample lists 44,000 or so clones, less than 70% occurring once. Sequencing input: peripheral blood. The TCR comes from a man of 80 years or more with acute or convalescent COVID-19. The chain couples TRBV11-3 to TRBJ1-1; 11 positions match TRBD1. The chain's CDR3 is CASSSRRTGGRDTEAFF. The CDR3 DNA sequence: TGTGCCAGCAGCTCTAGGAGGACAGGGGGCCGGGACACTGAAGCTTTCTTT.